This T cell receptor beta chain was retrieved from a study of CD8+CD57+ T cells in acquired aplastic anemia. With regard to this clonotype: Its antigen is not known.

The study profiled TCR beta VDJ and CDR3 using genomic DNA as template. TCRdb re-derived calls from the reads in MiXCR, one entry per CDR3 protein. This sample has 160,000 or so distinct CDR3 sequences; 45% to 55% occur once, and the top ten carry 25% to 40%. The patients chosen for sequencing had shown expansion of CD8+CD57+ cells (detected by flow cytometry). Looked up from germline, CDR1 is SGHRS and CDR2 is YFSETQ. V dropped 7 bases and J dropped 1; count of bases not matched to a gene: 2. The CDR3 contains 14 residues. Whole-study findings and limits: Patients and healthy controls showed no significant CD8+ Simpson's diversity difference.

V is TRBV5-1 and J is TRBJ2-2; TRBD1 matches 9 bases. The sample was sorted CD4+, CD8+, or CD8+CD57+ T cells (not recorded which) from PBMCs. The sequence was collected from a human donor with aplastic anemia. The CDR3 loop is CASGQGWNTGELFF. CDR3 bases: TGCGCCAGCGGACAGGGGTGGAACACCGGGGAGCTGTTTTTT.